This TCR beta chain was captured by sequencing in a study of blood T cell repertoires in COVID-19. Original handling: The assay estimated nucleated cells by amplifying reference gene primers. Repertoires were generated with immunoSEQ multiplex PCR, while TCRdb's copy carries only in-frame clones and drops some. V and J calls and clone size are those listed in that table; D and trimming were worked out from the DNA. Of some 100,000 clones listed, more than 75% were seen once; the top ten hold less than 6%. Germline V gene data show CDR1 as LNHDA and CDR2 as SQIVND (reference sequence). CDR3 length: 14 residues. The V gene lost 5 bases and the J gene lost 0 bases, with 8 bases spanning the gap.

The source material was peripheral blood. The sequence was collected from a woman older than 75 with active COVID-19. The rearrangement joins TRBV19 to TRBJ1-5; D is unclear. In nucleotides, the CDR3 is TGTGCCAGTAGTCTAAAGTCTAGCAATCAGCCCCAGCATTTT. This codes for CASSLKSSNQPQHF.